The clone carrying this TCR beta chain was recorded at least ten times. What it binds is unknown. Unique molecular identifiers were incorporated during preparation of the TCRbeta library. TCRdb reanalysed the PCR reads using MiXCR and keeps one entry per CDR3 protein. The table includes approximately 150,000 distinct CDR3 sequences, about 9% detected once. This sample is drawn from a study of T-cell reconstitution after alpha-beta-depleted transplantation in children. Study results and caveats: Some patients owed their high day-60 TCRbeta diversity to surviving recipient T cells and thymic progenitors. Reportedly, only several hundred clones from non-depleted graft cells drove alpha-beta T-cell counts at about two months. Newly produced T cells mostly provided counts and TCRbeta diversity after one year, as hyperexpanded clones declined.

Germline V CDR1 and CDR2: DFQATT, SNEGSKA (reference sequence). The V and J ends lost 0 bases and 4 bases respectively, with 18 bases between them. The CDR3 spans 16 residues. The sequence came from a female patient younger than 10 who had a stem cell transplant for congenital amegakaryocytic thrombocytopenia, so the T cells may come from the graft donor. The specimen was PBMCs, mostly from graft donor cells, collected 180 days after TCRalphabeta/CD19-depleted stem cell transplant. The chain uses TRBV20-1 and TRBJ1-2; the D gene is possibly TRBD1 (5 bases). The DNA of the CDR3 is TGCAGTGCTAGAGATGCCGGCCGGGGCGATGGCTATGGCTACACCTTC. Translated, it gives CSARDAGRGDGYGYTF.